The entry below gives a single T cell receptor beta chain sequence along with its context. Antigen specificity is unknown. This entry is derived from a study of cytomegalovirus exposure and HLA in healthy donors. Overall study findings and caveats: A list of 150 or so TCR beta chains associated with cytomegalovirus was given. Most TCRs appeared rarely, but some public TCRs recurred in many donors.

The CDR3 extends over 16 amino acids. From germline, CDR1 is SGHAT and CDR2 FQNNGV. The V gene end was trimmed by 3 bases and the J gene end by 3 bases; junction bases not matched to a gene: 3. A multiplex PCR was run with 60 Vbeta primers and 13 Jbeta primers. The table came from immunoSEQ multiplex PCR; TCRdb's copy has only in-frame clones and leaves some out. Of around 140,000 clones in the sample, 70% to 80% are singletons; the top ten hold around 13%. Sequenced input: PBMCs. The source of this sequence is a man in his forties or fifties in good health and CMV-seropositive. The genes are TRBV11-2 and TRBJ2-7; 15 bases agree with TRBD2. The CDR3 DNA is TGTGCCAGCAGCTTCGGGACTAGCGGGAGGAACTACGAGCAGTACTTC. Residues: CASSFGTSGRNYEQYF.